These T cell receptor beta chains were read from a single sample in a study of OX40 agonist ivuxolimab in advanced cancers. The data were produced by immunoSEQ multiplex PCR, yet TCRdb's version contains in-frame clones alone and is incomplete. The sample yields tens of thousands of clones, approximately 90% seen once. The material sequenced was CD4+ or CD8+ T cells sorted from blood, taken in a trial of the OX40 agonist ivuxolimab. Every receptor here comes from an adult with an advanced solid tumor such as melanoma, head and neck, liver or kidney cancer. The CDR3 runs from the conserved cysteine through the conserved F or W. D genes are given only for firm matches. Rows give clone size only sometimes, using once, few, many, or a class for an expanded clone.

>-|TRBD1|14|TRBJ1-4|TRBV9
TGTGCCAGCAGCCCGGACAGGGGTCCTGAAAAACTGTTTTTT
CASSPDRGPEKLFF
>-|TRBD2|15|TRBJ2-1|TRBV7-9
TGTGCCAGCAGGGAAGGAGCGGGGTACTACAATGAGCAGTTCTTC
CASREGAGYYNEQFF
>-|-|13|TRBJ1-1|TRBV6-5
TGTGCCAGCAGTTATGATTGGAACACTGAAGCTTTCTTT
CASSYDWNTEAFF
>-|TRBD1|13|TRBJ1-4|TRBV30
TGTGCCTGGAGGACAGGGTGGGGCGAAAAACTGTTTTTT
CAWRTGWGEKLFF
>-|-|13|TRBJ2-7|TRBV25-1
TGTGCCAGCAGTCATACTAGTTCCTACGAGCAGTACTTC
CASSHTSSYEQYF
>-|TRBD1|14|TRBJ2-1|TRBV4-2
TGTGCCAGCAGCCGTTGGGACAGTTACAATGAGCAGTTCTTC
CASSRWDSYNEQFF
>-|TRBD2|16|TRBJ2-3|TRBV30
TGTGCCTGGAGCCGACGACTAGCGGGGTACACAGATACGCAGTATTTT
CAWSRRLAGYTDTQYF
>-|-|13|TRBJ1-1|TRBV6-5
TGTGCCAGCAGTTACGGAGGGACTAAACCCGCTTTCTTT
CASSYGGTKPAFF
>-|TRBD1|16|TRBJ2-2|TRBV11-1
TGTGCCAGCAGCTTCACAGGGTCAGGGGGTCCCTGGGAGCTGTTTTTT
CASSFTGSGGPWELFF
>-|TRBD1|17|TRBJ2-7|TRBV15
TGTGCCACCAGCAGAGATCTGCCGGGACAGGGGGTTCCGGAGCAGTACTTC
CATSRDLPGQGVPEQYF
>-|-|11|TRBJ1-3|TRBV28
TGTGCCAGCCAGTCTGGAAACACCATATATTTT
CASQSGNTIYF
>-|-|16|TRBJ1-5|TRBV5-6
TGTGCCAGCAGCTTTTCTAGAGATGTTTTGAATCAACTCCAGCATTTT
CASSFSRDVLNQLQHF
>-|-|17|TRBJ2-3|TRBV11-2
TGTGCCAGCAGCCCCTACAGTGCGGGACCTAGCACAGATACGCAGTATTTT
CASSPYSAGPSTDTQYF
>-|-|14|TRBJ1-5|TRBV6-5
TGTGCCAGCAGTTACTCCAGCAGCAATCAGCCCCAGCATTTT
CASSYSSSNQPQHF
>-|-|16|TRBJ1-1|TRBV19
TGTGCCAGTAGTATTGGCGTTGGGGGGTACAACACTGAAGCTTTCTTT
CASSIGVGGYNTEAFF
>-|-|17|TRBJ1-2|TRBV7-9
TGTGCCAGCAGCTTAGTGAGAGGACAGACCCCTAACTATGGCTACACCTTC
CASSLVRGQTPNYGYTF
>-|TRBD2|15|TRBJ2-1|TRBV6-5
TGTGCCAGCAGTCCTCGACTAGCGGGCTACAATGAGCAGTTCTTC
CASSPRLAGYNEQFF
>-|-|18|TRBJ1-4|TRBV18
TGTGCCAGCTCACCACCGGTGCTAGGCCCGGCAACTAATGAAAAACTGTTTTTT
CASSPPVLGPATNEKLFF
>-|-|16|TRBJ1-4|TRBV28
TGTGCCAGCAGCCTCCGAGATGGATTTAATAATGAAAAACTGTTTTTT
CASSLRDGFNNEKLFF
>-|TRBD2|17|TRBJ2-1|TRBV7-9
TGTGCCAGCAGCTTCCTACCCGGACTAGCGGGAGAAGTTGAGCAGTTCTTC
CASSFLPGLAGEVEQFF
>-|TRBD1|14|TRBJ2-1|TRBV6-1
TGTGCCAGCACCGGGACAGGGAAGAGGAATGAGCAGTTCTTC
CASTGTGKRNEQFF
>-|-|14|TRBJ2-2|TRBV19
TGTGCCAGTATTGGTCAGGGGATGAACGGGGAGCTGTTTTTT
CASIGQGMNGELFF
>-|TRBD2|16|TRBJ2-3|TRBV28
TGTGCCAGCAGTTCCCTAGCGGGAGGCCCCCCAGATACGCAGTATTTT
CASSSLAGGPPDTQYF
>-|-|12|TRBJ1-6|TRBV5-4
TGTGCCAGCAGCTTCAGGGGTTCACCCCTCCACTTT
CASSFRGSPLHF
>-|-|13|TRBJ1-1|TRBV2
TGTGCCAGCAGTGATATGGCTAACACTGAAGCTTTCTTT
CASSDMANTEAFF
>-|-|10|TRBJ2-1|TRBV2
TGTGCCAGCAGTGAAGCTTTTCCGTTCTTC
CASSEAFPFF
>-|TRBD1|19|TRBJ1-5|TRBV19
TGTGCCAGTAGTCCTACAGGGACAGTTCCCGTGAATAGCAATCAGCCCCAGCATTTT
CASSPTGTVPVNSNQPQHF
>-|TRBD1|15|TRBJ1-5|TRBV11-2
TGTGCCAGCAGCTCTTCGGGACAGGGAACTCAGCCCCAGCATTTT
CASSSSGQGTQPQHF
>-|-|12|TRBJ2-3|TRBV18
TGTGCCAGCTCACTTTCGACAGATACGCAGTATTTT
CASSLSTDTQYF
>-|-|15|TRBJ2-3|TRBV18
TGTGCCAGCTCACCTAGGCAGGGGTTCACAGATACGCAGTATTTT
CASSPRQGFTDTQYF
>-|-|16|TRBJ1-5|TRBV19
TGTGCCAGTAGTTCCCATATCAACGTCGGGAATCAGCCCCAGCATTTT
CASSSHINVGNQPQHF
>-|-|18|TRBJ1-4|TRBV7-9
TGTGCCAGCACCTGGCGGAGGTCAGGGGTCAAGGAGTCGGAAAAACTGTTTTTT
CASTWRRSGVKESEKLFF
>-|-|18|TRBJ2-5|TRBV21-1
TGTGCCAGCAGCAAGCCCACCAATTTTGGACCGGCGAGTGAGACCCAGTACTTC
CASSKPTNFGPASETQYF
>-|TRBD2|18|TRBJ2-3|TRBV13
TGTGCCAGCAGCTTGAATTCCGGACTAGCGGGAGATACAGATACGCAGTATTTT
CASSLNSGLAGDTDTQYF
>-|-|15|TRBJ2-1|TRBV9
TGTGCCAGCAGCGTAGTTGGTGGGGGATACAATGAGCAGTTCTTC
CASSVVGGGYNEQFF
>few|TRBD2|15|TRBJ2-1|TRBV5-4
TGTGCCAGCAGCAGGACTAGCGGGACCTACAATGAGCAGTTCTTC
CASSRTSGTYNEQFF
>-|-|11|TRBJ2-5|TRBV10-2
TGCGCCAGCAGTGATTGGGAGACCCAGTACTTC
CASSDWETQYF
>-|TRBD1|16|TRBJ1-1|TRBV18
TGTGCCAGCTCATACGACAGGGGTGGGGGTAACGCTGAAGCTTTCTTT
CASSYDRGGGNAEAFF
>-|-|14|TRBJ1-5|TRBV15
TGTGCCACCAGCAGAGGGGATAGCAATCAGCCCCAGCATTTT
CATSRGDSNQPQHF
>-|-|16|TRBJ2-3|TRBV18
TGTGCCAGCTCATCGAACCTGGGAGCAAGCACAGATACGCAGTATTTT
CASSSNLGASTDTQYF
>-|TRBD1|15|TRBJ2-5|TRBV18
TGTGCCAGCTCCCTAGGGACAGGGAGCGAAGAGACCCAGTACTTC
CASSLGTGSEETQYF
>-|-|14|TRBJ2-2|TRBV6-1
TGTGCCAGCAAACATAAGGGGAACACCGGGGAGCTGTTTTTT
CASKHKGNTGELFF
>once|-|13|TRBJ1-2|TRBV19
TGTGCCAGTAGTGAGAACAGAAACTATGGCTACACCTTC
CASSENRNYGYTF
>-|-|12|TRBJ2-1|TRBV25-1
TGTGCCAGCAGTGGGTCCTACAATGAGCAGTTCTTC
CASSGSYNEQFF
>-|-|11|TRBJ2-7|TRBV7-2
TGTGCCAGCAGCTTATTATACGAGCAGTACTTC
CASSLLYEQYF
>-|-|15|TRBJ1-4|TRBV9
TGTGCCAGCAGCGGGACAGCGCAAGCGGGGGAAAAACTGTTTTTT
CASSGTAQAGEKLFF
>-|TRBD1|14|TRBJ2-3|TRBV29-1
TGCAGCGCCCGAGGCAGGGGGTACACAGATACGCAGTATTTT
CSARGRGYTDTQYF
>-|TRBD1|15|TRBJ1-1|TRBV5-4
TGTGCCAGCAGATCCCCTCAGGGGGGGAACACTGAAGCTTTCTTT
CASRSPQGGNTEAFF
>-|TRBD1|16|TRBJ1-2|TRBV7-9
TGTGCCAGCAGCTTGGATGGGACAGGGAGTAACTATGGCTACACCTTC
CASSLDGTGSNYGYTF
>-|TRBD2|15|TRBJ2-1|TRBV30
TGTGCCTGGAGTGCTGGTGCGGGAGCAATGGGTGAGCAGTTCTTC
CAWSAGAGAMGEQFF
>-|TRBD2|17|TRBJ2-7|TRBV9
TGTGCCAGCAGCGTAGCTACGGGGGGAGGGTATCCCCACGAGCAGTACTTC
CASSVATGGGYPHEQYF
>-|TRBD1|14|TRBJ2-5|TRBV7-8
TGTGCCAGCAGCCTGGGGACAGGGGCCACGACCCAGTACTTC
CASSLGTGATTQYF
>-|TRBD2|17|TRBJ2-7|TRBV18
TGTGCCAGCTCACTTTACACCGGACTAGCGGGAGTCTACGAGCAGTACTTC
CASSLYTGLAGVYEQYF
>once|-|13|TRBJ1-6|TRBV2
TGTGCCAGCAAAGAGAAGATAAATTCACCCCTCCACTTT
CASKEKINSPLHF
>-|-|16|TRBJ2-7|TRBV9
TGTGCCAGCAGCTATTCCTCTGGCGGGACCGTCTACGAGCAGTACTTC
CASSYSSGGTVYEQYF
>-|-|14|TRBJ1-5|TRBV9
TGTGCCAGCAGCGTAGGAACAGGAGATCAGCCCCAGCATTTT
CASSVGTGDQPQHF
>-|-|15|TRBJ2-5|TRBV19
TGTGCCAGTAGTATAGGTAGTCGAGGAGAAGAGACCCAGTACTTC
CASSIGSRGEETQYF
>-|TRBD1|17|TRBJ1-2|TRBV6-1
TGTGCCAGCAGTGAAGCTTATAGGCACAGGGGGCTCGACGGCTACACCTTC
CASSEAYRHRGLDGYTF
>-|-|12|TRBJ1-4|TRBV6-6
TGTGCCAGCAGTTACTCACATGAAAAACTGTTTTTT
CASSYSHEKLFF